A selection of T cell receptor beta chains follows, all from one sample in a study of identical twins. Each CDR3 protein is one row after TCRdb ran MiXCR on the 5' RACE reads. The sample lists nearly 650,000 distinct CDR3 sequences, just over 7% occurring once. The same data also contributed to another study, on yellow fever vaccine responses in identical twins.

The material sequenced was PBMCs. These receptors were collected from a woman younger than 35 in good health. CDR3s leave out the opening cysteine and the closing phenylalanine or tryptophan.

CDR3 protein	V gene	J gene
ASSPNRGVVGYT	TRBV6-1	TRBJ1-2
AISPRAETYNEQF	TRBV10-3	TRBJ2-1
ASSYAGTSSQETQY	TRBV5-1	TRBJ2-5
ASSTTATGELF	TRBV19	TRBJ2-2
ASSSPGENTGELF	TRBV27	TRBJ2-2
ATRRQANYGYT	TRBV2	TRBJ1-2
ASSLWSGEETQY	TRBV5-1	TRBJ2-5
AIGTSGKTYNEQF	TRBV10-3	TRBJ2-1
ASSSQGSYEQY	TRBV5-1	TRBJ2-7
ASSYDTASDIQY	TRBV28	TRBJ2-4
ASSDGDPTTYEQY	TRBV12-3/TRBV12-4	TRBJ2-7
SARGGTMNTEAF	TRBV20-1	TRBJ1-1
ASSYRRGSPLH	TRBV12-3/TRBV12-4	TRBJ1-6
ASSPQGTTQY	TRBV13	TRBJ2-5
ASRTQRGLVSDTQY	TRBV7-9	TRBJ2-3
ASSAHGGGHAPLH	TRBV9	TRBJ1-6
ASSLVGSPTYEQY	TRBV5-6	TRBJ2-7
SVRPYNEQF	TRBV20-1	TRBJ2-1
ASILGGGFNEQF	TRBV12-3/TRBV12-4	TRBJ2-1
ASTPSRGSKPPSKNEQF	TRBV12-3/TRBV12-4	TRBJ2-1
ASSLEYTGDYGYT	TRBV5-1	TRBJ1-2
ASSPGLRGLANEQF	TRBV12-3/TRBV12-4	TRBJ2-1
ASRADRPYNSPLH	TRBV7-8	TRBJ1-6
ATSAGQYTGELF	TRBV15	TRBJ2-2
SVSPTGVDQPQH	TRBV29-1	TRBJ1-5
ASSLQGRLGANVLT	TRBV14	TRBJ2-6
ASGSGRAGEQF	TRBV6-1	TRBJ2-1
SVKRTTAQETQY	TRBV29-1	TRBJ2-5
ATSKDRASGELF	TRBV15	TRBJ2-2
SAPVGSGPYEQY	TRBV20-1	TRBJ2-7
ASSPMAKTDTTDTQY	TRBV18	TRBJ2-3
ASSLRGVWETQY	TRBV7-2	TRBJ2-5
ASSQDRDPTEAF	TRBV3-1	TRBJ1-1
SASASRQEAF	TRBV20-1	TRBJ1-1
ASSDPLGVGNTEAF	TRBV25-1	TRBJ1-1
ASSFLAGGGELF	TRBV12-3/TRBV12-4	TRBJ2-2
ASSLVESGSPNEQF	TRBV28	TRBJ2-1
ATSRDLVADTQY	TRBV15	TRBJ2-3
ASSPWTSALQETQY	TRBV7-2	TRBJ2-5
ASSYSTTGVNYNEQF	TRBV6-5	TRBJ2-1
ASSYVQVPVSGYT	TRBV6-5	TRBJ1-2
ASSLPGLGPQETQY	TRBV5-6	TRBJ2-5
ASRSQGRAGELF	TRBV25-1	TRBJ2-2
ASSLWDTRSSEAF	TRBV5-1	TRBJ1-1